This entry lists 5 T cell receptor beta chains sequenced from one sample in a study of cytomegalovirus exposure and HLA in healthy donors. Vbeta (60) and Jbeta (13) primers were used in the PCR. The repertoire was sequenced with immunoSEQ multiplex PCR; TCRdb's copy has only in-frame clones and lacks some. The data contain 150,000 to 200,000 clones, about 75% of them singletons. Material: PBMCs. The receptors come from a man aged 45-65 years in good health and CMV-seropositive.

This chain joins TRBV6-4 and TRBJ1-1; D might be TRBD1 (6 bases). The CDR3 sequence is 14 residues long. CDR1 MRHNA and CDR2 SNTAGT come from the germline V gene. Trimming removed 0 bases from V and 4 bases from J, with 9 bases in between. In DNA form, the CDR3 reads TGTGCCAGCAGTGACTCGGGGGCAGCCACTGAAGCTTTCTTT. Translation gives CASSDSGAATEAFF.

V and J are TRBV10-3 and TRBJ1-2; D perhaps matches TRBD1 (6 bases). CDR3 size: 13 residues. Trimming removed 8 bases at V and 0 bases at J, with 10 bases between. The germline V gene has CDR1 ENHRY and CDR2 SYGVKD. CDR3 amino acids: CAISGDPNYGYTF. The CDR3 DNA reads TGTGCCATCTCAGGGGACCCTAACTATGGCTACACCTTC.

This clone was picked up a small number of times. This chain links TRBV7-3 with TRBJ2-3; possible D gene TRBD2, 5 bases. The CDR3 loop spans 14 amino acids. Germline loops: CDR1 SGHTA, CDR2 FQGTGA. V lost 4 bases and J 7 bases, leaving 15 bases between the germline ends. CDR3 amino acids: CASSSGVPPYTQYF. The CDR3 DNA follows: TGTGCCAGCAGCTCCGGGGTTCCGCCGTATACGCAGTATTTT.

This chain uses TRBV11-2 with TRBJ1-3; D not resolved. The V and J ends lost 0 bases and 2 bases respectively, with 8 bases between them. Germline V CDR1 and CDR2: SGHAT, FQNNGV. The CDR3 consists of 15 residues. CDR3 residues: CASSLDWLAGNTIYF. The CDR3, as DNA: TGTGCCAGCAGCTTAGACTGGCTAGCTGGAAACACCATATATTTT.

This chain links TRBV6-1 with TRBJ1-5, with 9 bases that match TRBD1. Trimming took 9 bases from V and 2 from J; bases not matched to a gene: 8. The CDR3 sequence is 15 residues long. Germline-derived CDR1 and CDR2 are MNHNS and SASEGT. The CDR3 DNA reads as TGTGCCAGTGAGACCCGGGACAGGGGCAATCAGCCCCAGCATTTT. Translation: CASETRDRGNQPQHF.